This entry describes one T cell receptor (beta chain). Measured with immunoSEQ multiplex PCR; TCRdb has only the in-frame clones, and not every one. There are approximately 57,000 clones in the sample; 88% occur only once, and 11% lies in the top ten. The record originates from a study of OX40 agonist ivuxolimab in advanced cancers. Study at large: Patients were treated with intravenous ivuxolimab, dosed at 0.01 to 10 mg/kg and infused every 2 weeks. Dose-escalation patients suffered from hepatocellular carcinoma, melanoma, renal cell or head and neck cancer. Those enrolled were roughly 80% male, with a mean age of 60 years and ages from roughly 23 to 79.

Blood specimens came from baseline, cycle 4 day 1, and cycle 7 day 1. Germline CDR1 and CDR2: LGHNA and YSLEER. The germline V and J ends were trimmed by 2 bases and 7 bases, with 12 bases remaining between them. This CDR3 contains 13 residues. V is TRBV4-3 and J is TRBJ2-7; D unresolved. The sequenced sample was CD4+ or CD8+ T cells sorted from blood, obtained in a trial of the OX40 agonist ivuxolimab. This sequence originates from an adult with an advanced solid tumor such as melanoma, head and neck, liver or kidney cancer. The CDR3 here is CASSQITLGEQYF. CDR3 DNA: TGCGCCAGCAGCCAAATCACCCTCGGTGAGCAGTACTTC.